The 20 T cell receptor beta chains reported below all come from one sample, sequenced in a study of response to subunit inactivated influenza vaccine. TCRdb passed the RT-PCR reads through MiXCR, listing each CDR3 protein once. The sample has hundreds of thousands of distinct CDR3 sequences, roughly 20% seen once. The source was PBMCs from blood, collected roughly 5 days after vaccination. The receptors come from a man aged 45 to 65 who received an inactivated influenza vaccine.

There are a few counts of this clonotype. The chain joins TRBV20-1 to TRBJ1-2; D gene ambiguous. CDR1 DFQATT and CDR2 SNEGSKA come from the germline V gene (reference sequence). The CDR3 totals 13 residues. The V gene lost 5 bases and the J gene lost 2 bases, with 12 bases spanning the gap. CDR3 nucleotide sequence: TGCAGTGCTCCACCCCTGTCGAACTATGGCTACACCTTC. Translated, it gives CSAPPLSNYGYTF.

This clonotype appeared a few times. The chain carries TRBV24-1 and TRBJ2-1, with D maybe TRBD2 (6 bases). The CDR3 contains 15 residues. The germline gives CDR1 KGHDR, CDR2 SFDVKD. V was shortened by 6 bases and J by 3 bases, with 14 bases between the two germline ends. The CDR3 here is CATSSYGTDYNEQFF. The CDR3 coding sequence is TGTGCCACCAGTTCTTATGGGACTGACTACAATGAGCAGTTCTTC.

The sample holds a few counts of this clonotype. The J gene is TRBJ2-7, the V gene TRBV9; TRBD1 matches 8 bases. Germline values: CDR1 SGDLS, CDR2 YYNGEE. After removal of 2 bases from V and 5 bases from J, the junction contained 3 bases not matched to a gene. The CDR3 is 13 amino acids. CDR3 sequence reads: CASSVQQGDEQYF. The CDR3 nucleotides are TGTGCCAGCAGCGTCCAACAGGGGGACGAGCAGTACTTC.

The V call is TRBV5-5, the J call TRBJ2-7, with D perhaps TRBD1 or TRBD2 (5 bases each). The CDR3 consists of 16 residues. The V end was cut by 4 bases, the J end by 3 bases, with 20 bases between. CDR1 and CDR2 (germline): SGHKS, YYEKEE (reference sequence). The CDR3 reads CASSTRDPLLGYEQYF. CDR3 bases: TGTGCCAGCAGCACCCGGGACCCACTATTGGGCTACGAGCAGTACTTC.

This rearrangement joins TRBV6-2 or TRBV6-3 to TRBJ1-2; unclear D gene. Trimming took 6 bases from V and 0 from J, leaving 14 bases between them. Per germline, CDR1 MNHEY and CDR2 SVGEGT. This CDR3 is 15 amino acids long. The CDR3 bases are TGTGCCAGCAGCCAGACACCTACTTCTAACTATGGCTACACCTTC. It codes for CASSQTPTSNYGYTF.

The CDR3 reads CSVVLRPYTDTQYF. In nucleotides, the CDR3 is TGCAGCGTTGTATTGCGTCCCTACACAGATACGCAGTATTTT. The chain links TRBV29-1 to TRBJ2-3; D unresolved. The CDR3 covers 14 residues. V was shortened by 4 bases and J by 2 bases, with 13 bases between the two germline ends. Germline V gene data show CDR1 as SQVTM and CDR2 as ANQGSEA.

V usage is TRBV29-1 and J usage is TRBJ2-1, with D perhaps assigned TRBD1 or TRBD2 (6 bases each). The germline CDR1 and CDR2 sequences are SQVTM and ANQGSEA. CDR3 length: 13 amino acids. The germline V and J ends were trimmed by 2 bases and 8 bases, with 13 bases remaining between them. CDR3 amino acids: CSVELGGLDEQFF. In DNA form, the CDR3 reads TGCAGCGTTGAATTGGGGGGCCTCGATGAGCAGTTCTTC.

The chain combines TRBV15 with TRBJ2-3; 7 nucleotides match TRBD2. V was clipped by 2 bases and J by 1 base; unmatched bases: 6. This CDR3 comprises 16 residues. CDR1 is LNHNV and CDR2 is YYDKDF in the germline V gene (reference sequence). CDR3 sequence (DNA): TGTGCCACCAGCAGACGCCGACTAGCCGGCACAGATACGCAGTATTTT. Residues: CATSRRRLAGTDTQYF.

The chain links TRBV12-3 or TRBV12-4 to TRBJ2-1, with TRBD1 matching over 8 bases. V was pared by 6 bases and J by 7 bases, with 11 bases of the junction left unmatched. This CDR3 spans 15 amino acids. CDR3 DNA: TGTGCCAGCAGACTCGGACAGGGAGTAGGAAATGAGCAGTTCTTC. Its protein is CASRLGQGVGNEQFF.

This clonotype was counted between two and nine times. V and J are TRBV5-1 and TRBJ1-4; 9 bases line up with TRBD1. The CDR3 extends over 15 amino acids. Trimming at V came to 4 bases and at J to 5 bases, leaving 6 bases not matched to a gene. In germline, CDR1 is SGHRS, CDR2 YFSETQ. The CDR3 protein is CASSPWTGENEKLFF. CDR3 DNA: TGCGCCAGCAGCCCCTGGACAGGGGAAAATGAAAAACTGTTTTTT.

This clonotype was picked up many times. The chain uses TRBV11-2 and TRBJ2-7; TRBD1 matches at 7 bases. In germline, CDR1 is SGHAT, CDR2 FQNNGV. The length of the CDR3 is 15 residues. The V segment lost 1 base and the J segment 1 base; nucleotides outside the gene matches: 4. CDR3 residues: CASSLVPRGSYEQYF. The CDR3 DNA sequence: TGTGCCAGCAGCTTAGTGCCCAGGGGGTCCTACGAGCAGTACTTC. Based on the CDR3 plus reference TRBV11-2 and TRBJ2-7, the full variable domain is EAGVAQSPRYKIIEKRQSVAFWCNPISGHATLYWYQQILGQGPKLLIQFQNNGVVDDSQLPKDRFSAERLKGVDSTLKIQPAKLEDSAVYLCASSLVPRGSYEQYFGPGTRLTVT.

V and J are TRBV28 and TRBJ2-7; D unclear. V was clipped by 5 bases and J by 0 bases, with 14 bases between them. In germline, CDR1 is MDHEN, CDR2 SYDVKM. This CDR3 region has 15 residues. The CDR3 sequence: CASSTPRAVSYEQYF. The CDR3 bases are TGTGCCAGCAGTACTCCCCGCGCAGTCTCCTACGAGCAGTACTTC.

A few counts support this clonotype. V gene TRBV4-2 combines with J gene TRBJ2-6; D may be TRBD2 (6 bases). Germline V gene sequence: CDR1 LGHNA, CDR2 YNFKEQ. The CDR3 runs 16 residues. Trimming left V 0 bases short and J 3 bases short, with 9 bases between. CDR3 nucleotides: TGTGCCAGCAGCCAAGATGCGGGGTTTGGGGCCAACGTCCTGACTTTC. This encodes CASSQDAGFGANVLTF.

The V and J genes are TRBV20-1 and TRBJ2-7; 9 nucleotides line up with TRBD1. Germline V gene lookup returns CDR1 DFQATT and CDR2 SNEGSKA (reference sequence). The junction had 5 bases not matched to a gene; V was cut back by 0 bases and J by 2 bases. The CDR3 is 15 amino acids. The CDR3 reads CSARDAGQGTYEQYF. The CDR3 DNA reads TGCAGTGCTAGAGACGCAGGACAGGGGACCTACGAGCAGTACTTC.

In this sample, this clonotype turned up a few times. The chain links TRBV29-1 to TRBJ2-3; 8 bases map to TRBD2. CDR1 and CDR2 from the germline V gene are SQVTM and ANQGSEA. This CDR3 has 17 residues. V dropped 4 bases and J dropped 1; count of bases not matched to a gene: 13. CDR3 bases: TGCAGCGTTGGCGGTAGCGGGATGGTTTCGGGCACAGATACGCAGTATTTT. Residues: CSVGGSGMVSGTDTQYF.

This chain links TRBV11-2 with TRBJ1-1; maybe TRBD1 (5 bases). The CDR3 covers 14 residues. In germline, CDR1 is SGHAT, CDR2 FQNNGV. Deletions cut 4 bases from V and 5 bases from J, with 14 bases between. The CDR3 region has the DNA TGTGCCAGCAGCTACACCGCAGGGAAGACTGAAGCTTTCTTT. Amino acids: CASSYTAGKTEAFF.

The chain recombines TRBV9 with TRBJ2-7, with TRBD2 identical over 13 bases. The CDR3 spans 15 residues. CDR1 is SGDLS, CDR2 YYNGEE, per germline. Germline trimming cut 3 bases from V and 4 bases from J; bases unmatched to any gene: 4. The CDR3 DNA reads TGTGCCAGCAGCGAGGGGACTAGCGGGATGTACGAGCAGTACTTC. Amino acids: CASSEGTSGMYEQYF.

This clonotype has more than one count but fewer than ten. The rearrangement joins TRBV10-3 to TRBJ2-7; 7 bases agree with TRBD1. Unmatched junction bases numbered 0, after V lost 2 bases and J lost 2 bases. This CDR3 spans 13 amino acids. From germline, CDR1 is ENHRY and CDR2 SYGVKD. The CDR3 DNA reads as TGTGCCATCAGTGAGGGACAGGCCTACGAGCAGTACTTC. It yields the protein CAISEGQAYEQYF.

The genes are TRBV7-9 and TRBJ2-1; 10 bases match TRBD1. CDR3 length: 15 amino acids. J was trimmed by 11 bases and V by 2 bases; bases with no gene match: 9. Germline CDR1 SEHNR, CDR2 FQNEAQ (reference sequence). CDR3 bases: TGTGCCAGCAGCTTAAGGCCCGGGACAGGGGTTAAGCAGTTCTTC. This sequence encodes CASSLRPGTGVKQFF. Full variable domain (rest looked up from reference TRBV7-9 and TRBJ2-1): DTGVSQNPRHKITKRGQNVTFRCDPISEHNRLYWYRQTLGQGPEFLTYFQNEAQLEKSRLLSDRFSAERPKGSFSTLEIQRTEQGDSAMYLCASSLRPGTGVKQFFGPGTRLTVL.

The chain couples TRBV18 to TRBJ2-3; TRBD1 matches 8 bases. The CDR3 covers 16 residues. The J segment lost 3 bases and the V segment lost 3 bases, leaving 8 bases of the junction unmatched. Germline assignment: CDR1 KGHSH and CDR2 LQKENI. CDR3 residues: CASSPLQGARTDTQYF. CDR3 bases: TGTGCCAGCTCACCCCTTCAGGGGGCGCGTACAGATACGCAGTATTTT.